This is a list of T cell receptor beta chains from one sample in a study of blood T cell repertoires in COVID-19. Assay: immunoSEQ multiplex PCR; the TCRdb copy retains only in-frame clones and omits some. The profile covers about 210,000 clones, with around 83% appearing a single time and less than 3.5% taken by the ten largest. Sequenced: PBMCs or T cells enriched from blood (not recorded which). The receptor source for this set is a woman in her thirties who had been exposed to COVID-19. The CDR3 runs from the conserved cysteine through the conserved F or W. D genes are given only for firm matches. Some rows have no size entry. The others give once, few or many, or a class for an expanded clone.

TRBV7-9	-	TRBJ1-1	-	CASSPPGLLNTEAFF	TGTGCCAGCAGCCCGCCGGGACTTCTGAACACTGAAGCTTTCTTT
TRBV12-3/TRBV12-4	-	TRBJ2-1	TRBD2	CASSLGLAGKQFF	TGTGCCAGCAGTCTGGGACTAGCGGGGAAACAGTTCTTC
TRBV6-1	few	TRBJ1-3	-	CASSEVRVPGNTIYF	TGTGCCAGCAGTGAAGTGAGGGTCCCTGGAAACACCATATATTTT
TRBV4-1	few	TRBJ1-3	TRBD1	CASSQSTGGAGNTIYF	TGCGCCAGCAGCCAGTCGACAGGGGGAGCAGGAAACACCATATATTTT
TRBV13	-	TRBJ2-7	-	CASSLVRVATEGEQYF	TGTGCCAGCAGCTTAGTACGCGTAGCTACAGAGGGCGAGCAGTACTTC
TRBV2	-	TRBJ1-5	TRBD1	CASSENRGGNQPQHF	TGTGCCAGCAGTGAGAACAGGGGGGGCAATCAGCCCCAGCATTTT
TRBV18	-	TRBJ1-3	-	CASSAMKGGSGNTIYF	TGTGCCAGCTCCGCGATGAAGGGAGGCTCTGGAAACACCATATATTTT
TRBV11-1	-	TRBJ1-1	-	CASSLNSRNTEAFF	TGTGCCAGCAGCTTAAACAGTAGGAACACTGAAGCTTTCTTT
TRBV6-5	-	TRBJ2-5	-	CASSRDYQETQYF	TGTGCCAGCTCTCGGGACTACCAAGAGACCCAGTACTTC
TRBV4-1	-	TRBJ1-1	TRBD1	CASSQRPGQGARSLMNTEAFF	TGCGCCAGCAGCCAACGACCGGGACAGGGGGCGCGGAGCTTAATGAACACTGAAGCTTTCTTT
TRBV2	-	TRBJ2-7	-	CASSQRSDEQYF	TGTGCCAGCAGTCAGCGGAGTGACGAGCAGTACTTC
TRBV7-8	-	TRBJ2-3	-	CASSLSQGRDTQYF	TGTGCCAGCAGCTTATCCCAGGGGCGAGATACGCAGTATTTT
TRBV27	-	TRBJ1-4	-	CASSHRDLPHEKLFF	TGTGCCAGCAGTCACCGGGATCTCCCCCACGAAAAACTGTTTTTT
TRBV9	-	TRBJ1-6	-	CASSVDGGAPIAF	TGTGCCAGCAGCGTAGATGGGGGGGCACCGATCGCCTTT
TRBV27	-	TRBJ1-4	TRBD1	CASKKGGIPNEKLFF	TGTGCCAGCAAGAAAGGGGGCATACCTAATGAAAAACTGTTTTTT
TRBV2	-	TRBJ1-2	-	CASTTWGGADYGYTF	TGTGCCAGCACCACTTGGGGGGGCGCCGACTATGGCTACACCTTC
TRBV18	-	TRBJ1-1	-	CASSSGGTEAFF	TGTGCCAGCTCGTCCGGGGGCACTGAAGCTTTCTTT
TRBV29-1	-	TRBJ2-1	-	CSGHSHEQFF	TGCAGCGGCCACAGTCATGAGCAGTTCTTC
TRBV5-6	-	TRBJ2-7	-	CASSLPTSYEQYF	TGTGCCAGCAGCTTGCCTACCTCCTACGAGCAGTACTTC
TRBV30	-	TRBJ2-5	-	CAWSVGGEETQYF	TGTGCCTGGAGTGTAGGGGGGGAAGAGACCCAGTACTTC
TRBV27	-	TRBJ2-7	-	CASSFRLLSSYEQYF	TGTGCCAGCAGTTTTCGACTATTGAGCTCCTACGAGCAGTACTTC
TRBV5-6	-	TRBJ2-5	-	CASSFIVSPRETQYF	TGTGCCAGCAGCTTTATCGTTTCTCCACGGGAGACCCAGTACTTC
TRBV5-1	-	TRBJ1-6	-	CASSLRQESYNSPLHF	TGCGCCAGCAGCTTGAGACAGGAAAGCTATAATTCACCCCTCCACTTT
TRBV4-1	-	TRBJ2-1	-	CASRTGSEQFF	TGCGCCAGCAGGACGGGGAGTGAGCAGTTCTTC
TRBV29-1	-	TRBJ1-2	-	CSVELTGYGYTF	TGCAGCGTTGAACTCACCGGCTATGGCTACACCTTC
TRBV14	few	TRBJ1-1	TRBD1	CASSQDTGARNMNTEAFF	TGTGCCAGCAGCCAGGACACAGGGGCCCGGAACATGAACACTGAAGCTTTCTTT
TRBV7-2	once	TRBJ2-7	TRBD2	CASSPSGRGGLYEQYF	TGTGCCAGCAGCCCTTCGGGTCGCGGGGGGTTGTACGAGCAGTACTTC
TRBV5-1	-	TRBJ2-1	TRBD1	CASSPEGQGYNEQFF	TGCGCCAGCAGCCCGGAGGGACAGGGCTACAATGAGCAGTTCTTC
TRBV4-1	-	TRBJ2-4	-	CASSQDEGQLAKNIQYF	TGCGCCAGCAGCCAAGACGAGGGACAACTAGCCAAAAACATTCAGTACTTC
TRBV7-2	few	TRBJ1-3	-	CASSLVGESGNTIYF	TGTGCCAGCAGCTTAGTCGGGGAGTCTGGAAACACCATATATTTT
TRBV7-9	-	TRBJ2-1	TRBD2	CASSPTSGGPIGSYNEQFF	TGTGCCAGCAGCCCCACTAGCGGGGGGCCTATCGGCTCCTACAATGAGCAGTTCTTC
TRBV15	few	TRBJ2-4	TRBD2	CATSRDTSGKNIQYF	TGTGCCACCAGCAGAGATACTAGCGGCAAAAACATTCAGTACTTC
TRBV10-3	-	TRBJ2-2	-	CAIMNLGVNTGELFF	TGTGCCATCATGAATCTGGGAGTTAACACCGGGGAGCTGTTTTTT
TRBV9	-	TRBJ1-1	-	CASSERDSYTEAFF	TGTGCCAGCAGCGAGAGGGACTCATACACTGAAGCTTTCTTT
TRBV18	-	TRBJ2-5	-	CASLAIDTQYF	TGTGCCAGCTTAGCCATTGATACCCAGTACTTC
TRBV5-1	-	TRBJ1-1	-	CASSPRNRMEDTEAFF	TGCGCCAGCAGTCCCAGGAATCGGATGGAGGACACTGAAGCTTTCTTT
TRBV7-8	-	TRBJ1-1	-	CASSLGANTEAFF	TGTGCCAGCAGCTTAGGGGCTAACACTGAAGCTTTCTTT
TRBV6-5	-	TRBJ1-3	-	CASSYGQGGNTIYF	TGTGCCAGCAGTTACGGGCAGGGTGGAAACACCATATATTTT
TRBV4-1	-	TRBJ1-4	-	CASSQAGGRYNEKLFF	TGCGCCAGCAGCCAAGCGGGAGGGCGTTATAATGAAAAACTGTTTTTT
TRBV11-2	-	TRBJ1-2	-	CASSLGSQNYGYTF	TGTGCCAGCAGCTTAGGGTCACAGAACTATGGCTACACCTTC
TRBV18	-	TRBJ1-6	-	CASSPEGDSPLHF	TGTGCCAGCTCACCGGAAGGAGATTCACCCCTCCACTTT
TRBV14	-	TRBJ2-1	TRBD2	CASSQVDNALAGRNEQFF	TGTGCCAGCAGCCAAGTCGATAATGCCCTAGCGGGGAGAAATGAGCAGTTCTTC
TRBV7-9	-	TRBJ2-3	-	CASTGATDTQYF	TGTGCCAGCACCGGGGCCACAGATACGCAGTATTTT
TRBV18	-	TRBJ1-1	-	CASSPAGVTEAFF	TGTGCCAGCTCACCCGCGGGGGTCACTGAAGCTTTCTTT
TRBV30	medium-sized	TRBJ1-3	TRBD1	CAWRRGTGGSVGNTIYF	TGTGCCTGGAGGCGAGGGACAGGGGGTTCGGTTGGAAACACCATATATTTT
TRBV15	-	TRBJ1-3	-	CATSLTVPGNTIYF	TGTGCCACCAGCTTGACAGTCCCTGGAAACACCATATATTTT
TRBV7-2	-	TRBJ2-5	TRBD2	CASSLALLAGEETQYF	TGTGCCAGCAGCTTAGCGCTACTAGCGGGGGAGGAGACCCAGTACTTC
TRBV7-2	-	TRBJ2-5	TRBD1	CASSPGQGAGETQYF	TGTGCCAGCAGTCCGGGACAGGGGGCTGGAGAGACCCAGTACTTC
TRBV24-1	-	TRBJ2-3	-	CATSDSRAGSTDTQYF	TGTGCCACCAGTGATTCTCGAGCAGGCAGCACAGATACGCAGTATTTT
TRBV6-4	-	TRBJ2-5	TRBD2	CASRPTGGVVETQYF	TGTGCCAGCCGACCAACGGGGGGTGTAGTAGAGACCCAGTACTTC
TRBV29-1	-	TRBJ1-1	TRBD1	CSVEWQGATEAFF	TGCAGCGTTGAGTGGCAGGGGGCCACTGAAGCTTTCTTT
TRBV29-1	-	TRBJ2-1	TRBD2	CSVGRGTNNEQFF	TGCAGCGTTGGGCGGGGGACCAACAATGAGCAGTTCTTC
TRBV6-1	-	TRBJ2-1	-	CASSSGGNSYNEQFF	TGTGCCAGCAGTTCCGGGGGTAACTCCTACAATGAGCAGTTCTTC
TRBV7-9	-	TRBJ1-2	-	CATKQGYGYTF	TGTGCCACCAAACAGGGCTATGGCTACACCTTC
TRBV6-2/TRBV6-3	-	TRBJ1-2	-	CASSYSAGDGYTF	TGTGCCAGCAGTTACTCAGCAGGGGATGGCTACACCTTC